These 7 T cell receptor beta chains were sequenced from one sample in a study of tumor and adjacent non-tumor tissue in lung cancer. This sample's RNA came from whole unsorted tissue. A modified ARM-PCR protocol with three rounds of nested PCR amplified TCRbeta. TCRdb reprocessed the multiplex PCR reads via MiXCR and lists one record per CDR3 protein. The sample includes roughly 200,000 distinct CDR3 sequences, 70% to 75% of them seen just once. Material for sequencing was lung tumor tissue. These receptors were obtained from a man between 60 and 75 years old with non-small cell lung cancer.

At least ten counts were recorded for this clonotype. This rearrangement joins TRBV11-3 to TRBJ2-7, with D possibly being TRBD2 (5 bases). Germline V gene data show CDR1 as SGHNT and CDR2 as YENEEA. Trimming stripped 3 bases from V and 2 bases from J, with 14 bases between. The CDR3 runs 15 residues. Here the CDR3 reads CASSLLEDWPYEQYF. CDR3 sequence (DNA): TGTGCCAGCAGCTTGTTGGAGGACTGGCCCTACGAGCAGTACTTC.

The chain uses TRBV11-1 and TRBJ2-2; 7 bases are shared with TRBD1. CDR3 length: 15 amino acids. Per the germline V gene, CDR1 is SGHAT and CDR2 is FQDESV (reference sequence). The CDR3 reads CANSLIRQGTGELFF. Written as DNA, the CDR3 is TGTGCTAACAGCTTAATACGACAGGGCACCGGGGAGCTGTTTTTT.

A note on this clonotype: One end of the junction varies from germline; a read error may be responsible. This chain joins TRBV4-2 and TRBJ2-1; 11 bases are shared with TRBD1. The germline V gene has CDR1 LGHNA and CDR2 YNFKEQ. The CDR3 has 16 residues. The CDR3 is CVSNQVGQGARNEQFF. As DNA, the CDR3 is TGTGTCAGCAACCAAGTAGGACAGGGGGCAAGGAATGAGCAGTTCTTC.

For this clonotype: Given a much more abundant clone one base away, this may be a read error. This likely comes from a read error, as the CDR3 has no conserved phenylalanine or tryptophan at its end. CDR3: CASKQGDFSTDTQYY. For the CDR3, the DNA is TGTGCCAGCAAGCAGGGCGACTTTAGTACAGATACGCAGTATTAT. This chain connects TRBV12-3 or TRBV12-4 to TRBJ2-3; D may be TRBD1 (5 bases). V was cut by 7 bases and J by 3 bases, with 17 bases left in between. The CDR3 loop spans 15 amino acids.

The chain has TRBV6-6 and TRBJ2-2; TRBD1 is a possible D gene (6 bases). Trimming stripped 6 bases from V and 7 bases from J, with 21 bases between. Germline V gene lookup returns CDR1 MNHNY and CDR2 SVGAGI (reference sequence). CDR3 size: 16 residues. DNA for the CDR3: TGTGCCAGCAGCTCAGCCCAGGGGCCAGGTAGCGGGGAGCTGTTTTTT. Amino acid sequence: CASSSAQGPGSGELFF.

The CDR3 sequence: CSNSHGMGQGYNEQFF. CDR3 bases: TGTTCCAACAGCCATGGGATGGGACAGGGCTACAATGAGCAGTTCTTC. This rearrangement joins TRBV11-3 to TRBJ2-1; 9 bases line up with TRBD1. The CDR3 has 16 amino acids. Germline CDR1 and CDR2: SGHNT and YENEEA.

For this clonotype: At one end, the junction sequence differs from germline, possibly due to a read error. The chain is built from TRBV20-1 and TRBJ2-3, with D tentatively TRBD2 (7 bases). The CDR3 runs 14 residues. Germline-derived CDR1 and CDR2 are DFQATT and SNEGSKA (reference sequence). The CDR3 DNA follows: TGCAATGCTAGGGAGGGGGGCCACGGAGATACGCAGTATTTT. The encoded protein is CNAREGGHGDTQYF.